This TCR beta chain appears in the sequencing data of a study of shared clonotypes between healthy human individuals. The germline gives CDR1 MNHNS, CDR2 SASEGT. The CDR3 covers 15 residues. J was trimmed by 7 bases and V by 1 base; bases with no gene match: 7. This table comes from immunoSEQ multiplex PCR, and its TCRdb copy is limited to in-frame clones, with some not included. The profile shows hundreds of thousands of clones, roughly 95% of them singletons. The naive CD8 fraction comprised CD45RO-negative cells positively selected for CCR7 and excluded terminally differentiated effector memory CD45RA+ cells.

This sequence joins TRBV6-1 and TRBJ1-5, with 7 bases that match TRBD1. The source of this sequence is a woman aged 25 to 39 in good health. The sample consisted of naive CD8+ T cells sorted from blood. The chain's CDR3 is CASSEGQGVAQPQHF. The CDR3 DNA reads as TGTGCCAGCAGTGAAGGACAGGGAGTGGCCCAGCCCCAGCATTTT.